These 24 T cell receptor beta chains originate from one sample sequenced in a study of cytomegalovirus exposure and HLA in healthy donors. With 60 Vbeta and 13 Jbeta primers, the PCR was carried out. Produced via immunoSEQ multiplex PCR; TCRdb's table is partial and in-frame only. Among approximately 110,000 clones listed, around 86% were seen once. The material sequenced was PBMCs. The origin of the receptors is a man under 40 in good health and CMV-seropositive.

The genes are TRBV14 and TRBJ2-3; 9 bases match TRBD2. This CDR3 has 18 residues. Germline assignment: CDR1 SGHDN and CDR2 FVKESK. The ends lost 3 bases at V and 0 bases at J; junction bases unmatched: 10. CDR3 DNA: TGTGCCAGCAGCCATGGTACCGGGACTAGCCGAAGCACAGATACGCAGTATTTT. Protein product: CASSHGTGTSRSTDTQYF. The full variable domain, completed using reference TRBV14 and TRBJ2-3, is EAGVTQFPSHSVIEKGQTVTLRCDPISGHDNLYWYRRVMGKEIKFLLHFVKESKQDESGMPNNRFLAERTGGTYSTLKVQPAELEDSGVYFCASSHGTGTSRSTDTQYFGPGTRLTVL.

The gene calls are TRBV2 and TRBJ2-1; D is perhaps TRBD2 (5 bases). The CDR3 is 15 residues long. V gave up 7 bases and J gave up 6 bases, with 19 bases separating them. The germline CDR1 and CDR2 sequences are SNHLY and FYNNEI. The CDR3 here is CASMLEELPSNEQFF. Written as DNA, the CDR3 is TGTGCCAGCATGCTGGAGGAGCTTCCCTCCAATGAGCAGTTCTTC.

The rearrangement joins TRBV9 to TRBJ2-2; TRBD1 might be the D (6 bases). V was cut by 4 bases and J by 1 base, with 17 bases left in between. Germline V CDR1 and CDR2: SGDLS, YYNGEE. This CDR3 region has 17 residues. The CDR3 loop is CASSPGQGRMNTGELFF. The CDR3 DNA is TGTGCCAGCAGCCCTGGGCAGGGGAGAATGAACACCGGGGAGCTGTTTTTT.

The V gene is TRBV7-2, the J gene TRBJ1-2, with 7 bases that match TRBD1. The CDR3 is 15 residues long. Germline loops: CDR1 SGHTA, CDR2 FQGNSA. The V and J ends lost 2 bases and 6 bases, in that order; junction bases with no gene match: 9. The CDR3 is CASSLLLTGLNGYTF. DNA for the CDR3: TGTGCCAGCAGCTTACTCCTGACAGGGTTGAATGGCTACACCTTC.

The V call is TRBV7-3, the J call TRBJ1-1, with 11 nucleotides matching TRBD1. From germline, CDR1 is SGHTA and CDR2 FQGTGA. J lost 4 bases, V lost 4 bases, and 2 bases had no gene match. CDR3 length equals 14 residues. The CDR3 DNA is TGTGCCAGCAGCTGGGGGACAGGGGGCACTGAAGCTTTCTTT. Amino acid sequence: CASSWGTGGTEAFF.

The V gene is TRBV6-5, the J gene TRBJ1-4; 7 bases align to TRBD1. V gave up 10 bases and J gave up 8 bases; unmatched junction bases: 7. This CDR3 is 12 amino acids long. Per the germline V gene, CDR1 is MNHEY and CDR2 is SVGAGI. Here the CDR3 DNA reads TGTGCCACGCGTAGGGGGCAAGAAAAACTGTTTTTT. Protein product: CATRRGQEKLFF.

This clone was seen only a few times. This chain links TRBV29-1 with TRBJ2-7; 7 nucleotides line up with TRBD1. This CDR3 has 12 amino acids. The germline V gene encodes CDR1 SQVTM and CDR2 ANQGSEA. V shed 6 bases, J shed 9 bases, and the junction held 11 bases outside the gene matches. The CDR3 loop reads CSVNTQGPRQYF. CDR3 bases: TGCAGCGTGAATACACAGGGGCCGCGGCAGTACTTC.

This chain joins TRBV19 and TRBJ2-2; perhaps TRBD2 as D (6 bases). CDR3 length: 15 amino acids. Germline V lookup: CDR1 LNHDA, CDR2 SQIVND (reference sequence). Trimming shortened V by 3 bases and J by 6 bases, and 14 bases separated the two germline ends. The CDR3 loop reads CASSISAGRPGELFF. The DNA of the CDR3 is TGTGCCAGTAGTATTTCGGCGGGGCGGCCCGGGGAGCTGTTTTTT.

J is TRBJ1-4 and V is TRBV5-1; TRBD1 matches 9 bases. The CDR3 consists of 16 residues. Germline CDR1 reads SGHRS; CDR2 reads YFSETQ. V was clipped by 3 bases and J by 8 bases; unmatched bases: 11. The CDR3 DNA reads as TGCGCCAGCAGCTGGGGCCGGGACAGGGCGGAGGAAAAACTGTTTTTT. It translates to CASSWGRDRAEEKLFF. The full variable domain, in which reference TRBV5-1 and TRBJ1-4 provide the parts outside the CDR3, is KAGVTQTPRYLIKTRGQQVTLSCSPISGHRSVSWYQQTPGQGLQFLFEYFSETQRNKGNFPGRFSGRQFSNSRSEMNVSTLELGDSALYLCASSWGRDRAEEKLFFGSGTQLSVL.

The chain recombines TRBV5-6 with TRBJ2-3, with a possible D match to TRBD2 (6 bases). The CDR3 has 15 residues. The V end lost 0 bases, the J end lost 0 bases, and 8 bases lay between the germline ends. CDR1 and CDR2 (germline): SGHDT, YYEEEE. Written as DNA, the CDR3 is TGTGCCAGCAGCTTGGGGGGGGTGAGCACAGATACGCAGTATTTT. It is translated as CASSLGGVSTDTQYF. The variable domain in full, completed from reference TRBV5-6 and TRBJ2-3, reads DAGVTQSPTHLIKTRGQQVTLRCSPKSGHDTVSWYQQALGQGPQFIFQYYEEEERQRGNFPDRFSGHQFPNYSSELNVNALLLGDSALYLCASSLGGVSTDTQYFGPGTRLTVL.

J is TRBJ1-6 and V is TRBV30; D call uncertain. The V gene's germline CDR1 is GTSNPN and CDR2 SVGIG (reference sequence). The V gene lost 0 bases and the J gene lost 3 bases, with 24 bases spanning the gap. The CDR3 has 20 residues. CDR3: CAWSVRGPGVRQFYNSPLHF. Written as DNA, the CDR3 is TGTGCCTGGAGTGTACGCGGTCCGGGAGTACGGCAATTCTATAATTCACCCCTCCACTTT.

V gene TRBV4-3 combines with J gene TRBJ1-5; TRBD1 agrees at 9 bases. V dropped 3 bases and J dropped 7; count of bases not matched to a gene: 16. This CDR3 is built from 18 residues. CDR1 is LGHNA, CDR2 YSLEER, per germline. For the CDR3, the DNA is TGCGCCAGCAGCCAGGGCAGGGTAGGACAGGGGTTCTGGCAGCCCCAGCATTTT. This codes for CASSQGRVGQGFWQPQHF.

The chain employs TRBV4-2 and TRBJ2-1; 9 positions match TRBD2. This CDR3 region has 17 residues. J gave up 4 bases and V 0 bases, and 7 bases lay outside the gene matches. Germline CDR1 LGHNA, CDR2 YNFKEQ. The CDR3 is CASSQELAGGTYNEQFF. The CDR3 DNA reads TGTGCCAGCAGCCAAGAGCTTGCGGGGGGGACGTACAATGAGCAGTTCTTC.

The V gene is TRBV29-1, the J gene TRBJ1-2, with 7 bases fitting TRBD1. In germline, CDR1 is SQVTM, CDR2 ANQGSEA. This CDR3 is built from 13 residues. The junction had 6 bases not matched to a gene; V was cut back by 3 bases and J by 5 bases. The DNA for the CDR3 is TGCAGCGTTGATTATGGGACAGCTTATGGCTACACCTTC. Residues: CSVDYGTAYGYTF.

The CDR3 sequence: CASSQRTGGGDTQYF. The DNA for the CDR3 is TGTGCCAGCAGCCAAAGGACGGGTGGAGGAGATACGCAGTATTTT. The chain joins TRBV5-4 to TRBJ2-3, with D possibly matching TRBD2 (5 bases). V shed 4 bases and J shed 5 bases, with 17 bases lying between them. The CDR3 contains 15 residues. Germline V gene data show CDR1 as SGHNT and CDR2 as YYREEE (reference sequence).

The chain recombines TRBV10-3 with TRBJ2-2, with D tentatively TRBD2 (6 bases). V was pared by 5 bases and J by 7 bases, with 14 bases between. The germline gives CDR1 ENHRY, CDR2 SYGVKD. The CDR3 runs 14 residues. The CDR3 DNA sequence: TGTGCCATCAGTCAAACTAGCCGCATCGGGGAGCTGTTTTTT. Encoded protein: CAISQTSRIGELFF.

This CDR3 is CASSLGQYGNTIYF. The CDR3 DNA reads TGTGCCAGCAGCCTGGGACAGTATGGAAACACCATATATTTT. J is TRBJ1-3 and V is TRBV5-6; 7 bases line up with TRBD1. Germline V gene data show CDR1 as SGHDT and CDR2 as YYEEEE. V dropped 4 bases and J dropped 3; count of bases not matched to a gene: 4. There are 14 residues in the CDR3.

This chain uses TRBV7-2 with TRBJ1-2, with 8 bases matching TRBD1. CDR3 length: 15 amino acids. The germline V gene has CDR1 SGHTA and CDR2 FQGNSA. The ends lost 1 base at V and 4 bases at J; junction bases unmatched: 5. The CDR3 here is CASSLVGQGAYGYTF. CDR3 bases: TGTGCCAGCAGCTTAGTCGGCCAGGGGGCCTATGGCTACACCTTC.

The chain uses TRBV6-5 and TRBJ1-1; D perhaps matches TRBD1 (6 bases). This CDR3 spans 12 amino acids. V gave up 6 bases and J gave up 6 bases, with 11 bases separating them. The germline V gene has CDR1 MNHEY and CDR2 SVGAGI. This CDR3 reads CASSFGQSEAFF. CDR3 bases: TGTGCCAGCAGCTTCGGACAGTCTGAAGCTTTCTTT.

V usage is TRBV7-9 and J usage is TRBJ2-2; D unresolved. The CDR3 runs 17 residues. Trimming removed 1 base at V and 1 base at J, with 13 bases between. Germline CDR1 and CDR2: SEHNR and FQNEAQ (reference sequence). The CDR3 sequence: CASSLGSPARNTGELFF. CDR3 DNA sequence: TGTGCCAGCAGCTTAGGTAGCCCCGCGAGGAACACCGGGGAGCTGTTTTTT.

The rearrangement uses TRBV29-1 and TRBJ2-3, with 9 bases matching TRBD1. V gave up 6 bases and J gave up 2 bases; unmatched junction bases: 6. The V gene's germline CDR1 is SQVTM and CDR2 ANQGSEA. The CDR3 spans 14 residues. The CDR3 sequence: CSVADRGNTDTQYF. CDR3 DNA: TGCAGCGTCGCTGACAGGGGGAACACAGATACGCAGTATTTT.

CDR3 sequence: CASSTMGQGATEAFF. CDR3 nucleotides: TGTGCCAGTAGTACCATGGGACAGGGGGCGACTGAAGCTTTCTTT. This sequence joins TRBV19 and TRBJ1-1; 12 positions agree with TRBD1. This CDR3 spans 15 amino acids. Germline V gene lookup returns CDR1 LNHDA and CDR2 SQIVND (reference sequence). Losses at the gene ends were 4 bases for V and 5 bases for J; bases not matched to a gene: 5.

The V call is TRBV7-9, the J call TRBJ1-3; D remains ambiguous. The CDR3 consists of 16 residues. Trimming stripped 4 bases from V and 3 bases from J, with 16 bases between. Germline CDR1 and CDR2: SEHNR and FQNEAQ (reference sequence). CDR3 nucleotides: TGTGCCAGCAGCTCATATACTTCGCGGGGTGGAAACACCATATATTTT. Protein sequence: CASSSYTSRGGNTIYF.

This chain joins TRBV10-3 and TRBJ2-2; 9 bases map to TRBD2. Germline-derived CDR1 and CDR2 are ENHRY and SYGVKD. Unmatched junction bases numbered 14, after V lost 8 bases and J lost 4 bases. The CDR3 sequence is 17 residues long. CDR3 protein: CAILASIAGDATGELFF. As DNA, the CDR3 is TGTGCCATCTTAGCCTCCATAGCGGGGGACGCCACCGGGGAGCTGTTTTTT.